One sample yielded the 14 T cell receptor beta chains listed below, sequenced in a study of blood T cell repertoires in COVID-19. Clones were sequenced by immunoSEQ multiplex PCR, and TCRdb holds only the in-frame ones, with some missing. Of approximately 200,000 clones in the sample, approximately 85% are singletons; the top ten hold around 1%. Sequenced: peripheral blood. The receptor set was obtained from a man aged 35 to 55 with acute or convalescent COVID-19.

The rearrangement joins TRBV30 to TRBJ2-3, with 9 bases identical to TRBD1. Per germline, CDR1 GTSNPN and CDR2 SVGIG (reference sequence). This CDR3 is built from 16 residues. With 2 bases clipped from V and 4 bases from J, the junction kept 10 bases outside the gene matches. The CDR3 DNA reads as TGTGCCTGGAGTATACCGGGACAGGGCCCATCAGATACGCAGTATTTT. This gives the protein CAWSIPGQGPSDTQYF.

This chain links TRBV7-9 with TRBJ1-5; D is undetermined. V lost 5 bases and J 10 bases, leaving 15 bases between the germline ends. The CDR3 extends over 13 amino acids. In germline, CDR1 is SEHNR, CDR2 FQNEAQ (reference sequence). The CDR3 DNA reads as TGTGCCAGCAGCGCGGGCAATTGGCCTCCCCAGCATTTT. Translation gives CASSAGNWPPQHF.

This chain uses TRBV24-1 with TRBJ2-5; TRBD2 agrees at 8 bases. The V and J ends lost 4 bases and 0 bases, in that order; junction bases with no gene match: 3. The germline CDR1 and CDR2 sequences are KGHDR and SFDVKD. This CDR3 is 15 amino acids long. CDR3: CATSDPGLDQETQYF. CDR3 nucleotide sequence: TGTGCCACCAGTGACCCGGGACTAGACCAAGAGACCCAGTACTTC.

CDR3 amino acids: CASSPGLPGDTQYF. CDR3 DNA sequence: TGTGCCAGCAGCCCGGGACTCCCTGGGGATACGCAGTATTTT. V usage is TRBV3-1 (or the pseudogene TRBV3-2) and J usage is TRBJ2-3; tentatively, D is TRBD2 (6 bases). V gave up 4 bases and J gave up 6 bases, with 14 bases separating them. Germline V gives CDR1 LGHDT, CDR2 YNNKEL (reference sequence). This CDR3 contains 14 residues.

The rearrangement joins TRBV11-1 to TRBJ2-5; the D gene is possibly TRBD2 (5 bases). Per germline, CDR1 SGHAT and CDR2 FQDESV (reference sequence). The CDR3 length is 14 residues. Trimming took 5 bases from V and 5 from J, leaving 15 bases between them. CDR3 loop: CASSQSEDPETQYF. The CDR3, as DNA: TGTGCCAGCAGCCAGTCGGAGGACCCCGAGACCCAGTACTTC.

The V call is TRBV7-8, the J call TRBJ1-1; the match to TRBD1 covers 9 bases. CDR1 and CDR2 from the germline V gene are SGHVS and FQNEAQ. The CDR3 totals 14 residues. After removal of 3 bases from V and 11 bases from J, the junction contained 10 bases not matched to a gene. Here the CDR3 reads CASSLTGTGNWAFF. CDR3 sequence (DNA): TGTGCCAGCAGCTTGACCGGGACAGGGAATTGGGCTTTCTTT.

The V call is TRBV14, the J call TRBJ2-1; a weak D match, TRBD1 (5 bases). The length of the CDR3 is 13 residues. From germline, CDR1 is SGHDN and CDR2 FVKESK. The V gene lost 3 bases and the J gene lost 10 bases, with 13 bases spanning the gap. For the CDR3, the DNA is TGTGCCAGCAGCCACCGCTGGACACGAGAGCAGTTCTTC. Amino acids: CASSHRWTREQFF.

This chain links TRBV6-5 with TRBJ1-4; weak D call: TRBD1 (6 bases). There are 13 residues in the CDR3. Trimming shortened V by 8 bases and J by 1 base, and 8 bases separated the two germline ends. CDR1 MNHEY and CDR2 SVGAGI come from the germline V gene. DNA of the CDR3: TGTGCCAGCCGGACAGTAACTAATGAAAAACTGTTTTTT. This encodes CASRTVTNEKLFF.

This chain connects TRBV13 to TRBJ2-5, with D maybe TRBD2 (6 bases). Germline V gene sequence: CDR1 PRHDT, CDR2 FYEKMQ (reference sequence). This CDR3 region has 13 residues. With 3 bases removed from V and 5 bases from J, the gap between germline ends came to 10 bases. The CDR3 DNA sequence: TGTGCCAGCAGCTTCCTAGCGTCGGAGACCCAGTACTTC. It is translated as CASSFLASETQYF.

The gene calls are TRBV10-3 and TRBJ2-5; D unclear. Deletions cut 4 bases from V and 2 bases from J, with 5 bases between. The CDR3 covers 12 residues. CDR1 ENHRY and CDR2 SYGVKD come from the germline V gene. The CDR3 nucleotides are TGTGCCATCAGTGCGGGTCAAGAGACCCAGTACTTC. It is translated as CAISAGQETQYF.

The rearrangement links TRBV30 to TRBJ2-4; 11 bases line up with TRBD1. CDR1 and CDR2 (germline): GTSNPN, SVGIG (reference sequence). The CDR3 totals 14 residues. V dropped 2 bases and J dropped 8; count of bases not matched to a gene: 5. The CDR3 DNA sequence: TGTGCCTGGAGTAGGGGACAGGGGGGTGACATTCAGTACTTC. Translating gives CAWSRGQGGDIQYF.

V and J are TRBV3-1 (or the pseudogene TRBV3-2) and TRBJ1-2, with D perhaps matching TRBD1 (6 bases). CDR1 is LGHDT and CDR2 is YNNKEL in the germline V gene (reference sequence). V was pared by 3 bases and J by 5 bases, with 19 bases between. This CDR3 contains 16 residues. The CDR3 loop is CASSQHKDSPIYGYTF. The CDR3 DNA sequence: TGTGCCAGCAGCCAGCACAAGGACAGCCCCATTTATGGCTACACCTTC.

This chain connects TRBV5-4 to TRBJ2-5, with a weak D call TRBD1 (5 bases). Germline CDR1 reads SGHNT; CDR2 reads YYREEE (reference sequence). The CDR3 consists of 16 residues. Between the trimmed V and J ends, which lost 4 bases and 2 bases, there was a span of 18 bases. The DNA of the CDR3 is TGTGCCAGCAGCACTGAAGGGGCTGCTTTTCAAGAGACCCAGTACTTC. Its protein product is CASSTEGAAFQETQYF.

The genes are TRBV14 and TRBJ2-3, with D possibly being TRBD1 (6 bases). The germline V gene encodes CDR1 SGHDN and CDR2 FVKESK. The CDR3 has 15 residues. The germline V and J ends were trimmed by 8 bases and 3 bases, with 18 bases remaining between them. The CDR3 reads CASSTQGAKTDTQYF. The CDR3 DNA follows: TGTGCCAGCTCAACACAGGGCGCGAAAACAGATACGCAGTATTTT.